The present T cell receptor (beta chain) was sequenced within a study of T cells after posttransplantation cyclophosphamide. Controls had myeloablative marrow grafts with methotrexate and calcineurin inhibitor, sampled at 1 year. Note on this clone: Its antigen is unidentified.

Here immunoSEQ multiplex PCR was the method, and the copy in TCRdb shows in-frame clones only, minus some. The data contain over 8,500 clones, 70% to 90% of them singletons. CDR1 is SQVTM, CDR2 ANQGSEA, per germline. Trimming cost V 7 bases and J 6 bases; bases outside gene matches: 8. The CDR3 is 13 residues long. General observations from the study: TRB overlap between skin or GI tissue T cells and blood was limited. After PTCy, TRB diversity resembled that of CNI/methotrexate controls. Donor CD8+ memory clones often dominated recipient blood repertoires at later times.

The V gene is TRBV29-1, the J gene TRBJ2-1; 8 bases are shared with TRBD1. The material was PBMCs, obtained 420 to 450 days after allogeneic stem cell transplant with calcineurin inhibitor and methotrexate. This clonotype was sampled from a male patient aged 45-59 years who received an allogeneic stem cell transplant from an unrelated donor, was CMV-positive, and had chronic GVHD only. Some T cells may be the graft donor's. The CDR3 spells CSGQGADVNEQFF. The CDR3 coding sequence is TGCAGCGGGCAGGGGGCGGATGTCAATGAGCAGTTCTTC.